This TCR beta chain stems from a study of PD-1 and CTLA-4 blockade in melanoma. V gave up 1 base and J gave up 0 bases, with 13 bases separating them. The CDR3 runs to 18 residues. Germline loops: CDR1 MGHRA, CDR2 YSYEKL. Data came from immunoSEQ multiplex PCR; TCRdb stores just in-frame clones and leaves some out. The top ten clones hold 14% of a sample with about 16,000 clones, about two thirds of them seen once. The sequenced sample was CD8+ T cells from peripheral blood, obtained from a patient given anti-PD-1 treatment. This TCR derives from a human donor with melanoma. The J gene is TRBJ2-6, the V gene TRBV4-1; D not resolved. CDR3 residues: CASSQGPARPSGANVLTF. The CDR3 DNA follows: TGCGCCAGCAGCCAAGGGCCGGCCAGGCCCTCTGGGGCCAACGTCCTGACTTTC.